This note documents a single T cell receptor beta chain sequence. The target antigen is unknown. The data were taken from a study of CXCR3-negative and CXCR3-positive naive CD8 T cells. It was by 5' RACE with UMI labels that the TRB cDNA libraries were prepared. TCRdb reworked the 5' RACE reads into one entry per CDR3 protein, no DNA. The sample has 75,000 to 100,000 distinct CDR3 sequences; the top ten hold about 0.8%. Those CD8+ T cells considered naive were CD45RO-CCR7+CD27+CD95-. The study, taken as a whole, reports: Memory cells diverged, while naive CXCR3-positive and CXCR3-negative cells had similar TRBV-TRBJ usage. Post-cryopreservation CXCR3 expression was partly diminished, and the bulk of assays employed fresh PBMCs. Comparably high diversity was seen in both naive subsets, and much lower diversity in memory CD8+ cells. More hydrophobic TRB CDR3s were found in CXCR3-positive naive cells than in CXCR3-negative naive cells.

The CDR3 length is 15 residues. Looked up from germline, CDR1 is SGDLS and CDR2 is YYNGEE. This sequence originates from a human donor in good health. Some clones in this sample may be carry-over from other donors' samples. The gene calls are TRBV9 and TRBJ2-1; TCRdb reports TRBD1, a call that lacks DNA to check it against. Sample: naive CXCR3+ CD8+ T cells from blood. As to subset: CD45RO-CCR7+CD27+CD95- naive CD8+ T cells expressing CXCR3 (TNR3+). The CDR3 is CASSVEGADYNEQFF.